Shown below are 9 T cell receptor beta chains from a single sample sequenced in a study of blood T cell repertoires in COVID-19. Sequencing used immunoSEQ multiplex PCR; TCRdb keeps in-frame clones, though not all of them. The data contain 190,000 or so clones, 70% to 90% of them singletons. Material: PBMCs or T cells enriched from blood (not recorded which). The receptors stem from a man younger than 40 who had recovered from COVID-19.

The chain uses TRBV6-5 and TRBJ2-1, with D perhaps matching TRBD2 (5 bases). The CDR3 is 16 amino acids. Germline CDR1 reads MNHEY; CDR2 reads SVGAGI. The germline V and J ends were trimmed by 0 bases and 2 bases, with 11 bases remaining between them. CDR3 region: CASSYSIGETYNEQFF. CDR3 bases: TGTGCCAGCAGTTACTCGATCGGGGAAACCTACAATGAGCAGTTCTTC.

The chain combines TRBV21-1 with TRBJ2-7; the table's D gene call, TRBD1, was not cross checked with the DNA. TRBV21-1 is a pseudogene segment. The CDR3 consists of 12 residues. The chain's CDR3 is CASSRTGRRQYF. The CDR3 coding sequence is TGTGCCAGCAGCAGGACAGGGAGGAGGCAGTACTTC.

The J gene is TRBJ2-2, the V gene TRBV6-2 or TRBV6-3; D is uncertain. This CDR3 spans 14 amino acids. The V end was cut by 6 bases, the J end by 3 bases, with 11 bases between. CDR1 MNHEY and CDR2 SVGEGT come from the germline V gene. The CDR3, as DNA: TGTGCCAGCAGCCTAGACTCCGACACCGGGGAGCTGTTTTTT. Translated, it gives CASSLDSDTGELFF.

The CDR3 nucleotides are TGTGCCATCAGTGAGGGGGGCCGGCAAGAGACCCAGTACTTC. Its translation: CAISEGGRQETQYF. The J gene is TRBJ2-5, the V gene TRBV10-3; the D gene is possibly TRBD1 (6 bases). Trimming took off 2 bases at V and 2 bases at J, with 9 bases between the two ends. This CDR3 is 14 amino acids long. CDR1 is ENHRY and CDR2 is SYGVKD in the germline V gene.

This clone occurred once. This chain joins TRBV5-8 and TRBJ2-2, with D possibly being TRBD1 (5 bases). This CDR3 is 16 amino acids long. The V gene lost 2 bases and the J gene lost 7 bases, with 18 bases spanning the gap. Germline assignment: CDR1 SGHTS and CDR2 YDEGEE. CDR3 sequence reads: CASSFHQGKGIGELFF. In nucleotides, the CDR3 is TGTGCCAGCAGCTTTCACCAGGGAAAGGGGATCGGGGAGCTGTTTTTT.

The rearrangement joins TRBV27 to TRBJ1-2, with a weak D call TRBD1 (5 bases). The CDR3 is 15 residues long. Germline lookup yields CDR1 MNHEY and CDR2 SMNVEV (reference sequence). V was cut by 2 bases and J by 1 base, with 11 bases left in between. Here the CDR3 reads CASSLRGTHNYGYTF. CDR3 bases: TGTGCCAGCAGTTTAAGGGGTACACATAACTATGGCTACACCTTC.

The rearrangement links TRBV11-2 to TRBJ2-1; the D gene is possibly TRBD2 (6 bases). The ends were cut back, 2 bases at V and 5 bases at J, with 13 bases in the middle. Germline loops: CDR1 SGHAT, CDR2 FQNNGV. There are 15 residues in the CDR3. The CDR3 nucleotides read TGTGCCAGCAGCTTATCTGGAGGGAAGGACAATGAGCAGTTCTTC. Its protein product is CASSLSGGKDNEQFF.

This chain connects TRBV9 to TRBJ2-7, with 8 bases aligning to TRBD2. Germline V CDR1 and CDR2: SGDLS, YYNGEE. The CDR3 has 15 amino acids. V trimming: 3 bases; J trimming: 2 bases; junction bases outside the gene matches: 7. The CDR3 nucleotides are TGTGCCAGCAGCGCCTTTAGCGGGACCACCTACGAGCAGTACTTC. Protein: CASSAFSGTTYEQYF.

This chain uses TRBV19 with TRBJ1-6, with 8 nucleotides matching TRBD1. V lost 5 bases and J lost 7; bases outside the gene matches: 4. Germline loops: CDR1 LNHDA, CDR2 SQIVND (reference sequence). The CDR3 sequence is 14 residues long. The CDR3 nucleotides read TGTGCCAGTAGTTTGACAGGGGCAAATTCACCCCTCCACTTT. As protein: CASSLTGANSPLHF.